These 3 T cell receptor beta chains originate from one sample sequenced in a study of cytomegalovirus exposure and HLA in healthy donors. The primer mix had 60 Vbeta and 13 Jbeta primers. Sequencing was performed with immunoSEQ multiplex PCR; in TCRdb, only in-frame clones are kept and a portion is missing. The sample has fewer than 250,000 clones, over 75% seen once. Source material: PBMCs. All receptors derive from a male donor in good health and CMV-seronegative.

Remarks on this clone: An end of the junction does not agree with germline; a read error may underlie this. The CDR3 is CAWSVGGARDF. CDR3 nucleotide sequence: TGTGCCTGGAGTGTAGGGGGGGCTAGGGATTTT. V usage is TRBV30 and J usage is TRBJ2-3; TRBD2 might be the D (7 bases). The CDR3 sequence is 11 residues long. Germline loops: CDR1 GTSNPN, CDR2 SVGIG (reference sequence).

In this sample, this clone turned up a few times. The CDR3 loop is CASSFLREQFF. CDR3 sequence (DNA): TGTGCCAGCAGTTTTCTCCGGGAGCAGTTCTTC. The V call is TRBV28, the J call TRBJ2-1; no firm D call. CDR1 and CDR2 from the germline V gene are MDHEN and SYDVKM. Trimming pared 3 bases from V and 10 bases from J, leaving 7 bases between. CDR3 length: 11 residues.

The V gene is TRBV7-3, the J gene TRBJ2-2; 7 bases fit TRBD1. From germline, CDR1 is SGHTA and CDR2 FQGTGA. This CDR3 is built from 14 residues. Trimming took 1 base from V and 6 from J; bases not matched to a gene: 2. The CDR3 here is CASSLRQGPGELFF. The DNA for the CDR3 is TGTGCCAGCAGCTTAAGACAGGGCCCCGGGGAGCTGTTTTTT.